A selection of T cell receptor beta chains follows, all from one sample in a study of OX40 agonist ivuxolimab in advanced cancers. Clones were sequenced by immunoSEQ multiplex PCR, and TCRdb holds only the in-frame ones, with some missing. The data contain 65,000 to 80,000 clones, approximately 86% of them singletons. The specimen comprised CD4+ or CD8+ T cells sorted from blood, sampled in a trial of the OX40 agonist ivuxolimab. These receptors came from an adult with an advanced solid tumor such as melanoma, head and neck, liver or kidney cancer. CDR3s leave out the opening cysteine and the closing phenylalanine or tryptophan. The order of the fields is CDR3 protein, V gene.

ASRGLAGATDTQY,TRBV6-1
ATERSPEAWYEQY,TRBV15
ASSKGRAGVSPYEQY,TRBV21-1
ASSFMRTVTNYGYT,TRBV28
ASSLGGQSHSPLH,TRBV7-9
ASSLGEPGQGTQH,TRBV7-8
ASSTRDRGNQPQH,TRBV19
ASSRAGQQETQY,TRBV11-2
ASSFFRANEKLF,TRBV28
AWKTNRAGPNRETQY,TRBV30
ASSLQVNTEAF,TRBV18
ASSRTGGTEAF,TRBV18
ATRQGARFTGELF,TRBV6-1
ASTLSGPLREQY,TRBV10-2
ASSPYFGYT,TRBV28
ASSVDSGTFYGYT,TRBV9
ASSLVRQRTGELF,TRBV5-5
ASSFGVQVGNIQY,TRBV5-8
ASSQVGTPPTIY,TRBV14
ASSETGINQPQH,TRBV7-9
ASSLERSTEAF,TRBV5-1
ASSQIAGNEQF,TRBV4-2
ASTSGGLYYEQY,TRBV6-5
ASSPQGSGNTIY,TRBV19
ASTPSRGAETQY,TRBV2
ASRGQNYGYT,TRBV7-2
ASKRAEQETQY,TRBV7-7
AWSVTREQY,TRBV30
ATARGAANTEAF,TRBV9
ASSSYRGGYEQY,TRBV28
ASSSNWGGSAF,TRBV14
ASSEGIGGTHQPQH,TRBV9
ASSPISGGAGTDTQY,TRBV5-1